Listed below are T cell receptor beta chains from one sample, sequenced in a study of shared clonotypes between healthy human individuals. Assay used: immunoSEQ multiplex PCR; TCRdb lists only in-frame clones, some missing. The sample contains some 800,000 clones, 80% to 95% of which appear only once. The material sequenced was naive CD8+ T cells sorted from blood. These receptors were taken from a man aged 25 to 40 in good health. Both conserved end residues are part of each CDR3. The order of the fields is clone size, D gene, J gene, V gene, CDR3 DNA, CDR3 protein. A D gene is named only where the DNA matches it firmly. Clone sizes are given selectively: once, few, many, or a class where the clone is expanded.

abundance: -; d_gene: TRBD2; j_gene: TRBJ2-7; v_gene: TRBV13; CDR3nt: TGTGCCAGCTCACCGATAAGCGGGAGTCGGTACGAGCAGTACTTC; CDR3aa: CASSPISGSRYEQYF
abundance: -; d_gene: TRBD1; j_gene: TRBJ1-2; v_gene: TRBV2; CDR3nt: TGTGCCAGCAGTGCCCGGACAGGGGACTATGGCTACACCTTC; CDR3aa: CASSARTGDYGYTF
abundance: -; d_gene: TRBD2; j_gene: TRBJ2-3; v_gene: TRBV12-5; CDR3nt: TGTGCTAGTGGTTTGGGGGAGGGCCCAATCCCTAGCACAGATACGCAGTATTTT; CDR3aa: CASGLGEGPIPSTDTQYF
abundance: -; d_gene: TRBD1; j_gene: TRBJ2-7; v_gene: TRBV28; CDR3nt: TGTGCCAGCAGTGGGACAGTGATTGAGTCCTATCCTTCCTACGAGCAGTACTTC; CDR3aa: CASSGTVIESYPSYEQYF
abundance: -; d_gene: -; j_gene: TRBJ2-7; v_gene: TRBV4-3; CDR3nt: TGCGCCAGCAGCCAAGCAGGGAGCTACGAGCAGTACTTC; CDR3aa: CASSQAGSYEQYF
abundance: -; d_gene: TRBD1; j_gene: TRBJ2-7; v_gene: TRBV29-1; CDR3nt: TGCAGCGTGGAGGACAGGGCCCACTCCTACGAGCAGTACTTC; CDR3aa: CSVEDRAHSYEQYF
abundance: -; d_gene: -; j_gene: TRBJ2-7; v_gene: TRBV27; CDR3nt: TGTGCCAGCAGTTTAACCCATCCCCGCGGGGCTACCTACGAGCAGTACTTC; CDR3aa: CASSLTHPRGATYEQYF
abundance: -; d_gene: TRBD1; j_gene: TRBJ2-4; v_gene: TRBV7-4; CDR3nt: TGTGCCAGCAGCGTTGACAGGGGTGGCGCCAAAAACATTCAGTACTTC; CDR3aa: CASSVDRGGAKNIQYF
abundance: -; d_gene: -; j_gene: TRBJ1-1; v_gene: TRBV27; CDR3nt: TGTGCCAGCACCGGAGGGTCAGCTTGGGGGAACACTGAAGCTTTCTTT; CDR3aa: CASTGGSAWGNTEAFF
abundance: -; d_gene: TRBD1; j_gene: TRBJ1-5; v_gene: TRBV15; CDR3nt: TGTGCCACCAGCAGACAGGGGGCCTCCAATCAGCCCCAGCATTTT; CDR3aa: CATSRQGASNQPQHF
abundance: -; d_gene: -; j_gene: TRBJ2-1; v_gene: TRBV2; CDR3nt: TGTGCCAGCAGTGAATCCTTGGCAGTGGGCGCGAATGAGCAGTTCTTC; CDR3aa: CASSESLAVGANEQFF
abundance: -; d_gene: -; j_gene: TRBJ2-1; v_gene: TRBV29-1; CDR3nt: TGCAGCGTTGGGGGGACTGGCTCCTACAATGAGCAGTTCTTC; CDR3aa: CSVGGTGSYNEQFF
abundance: -; d_gene: TRBD1; j_gene: TRBJ1-1; v_gene: TRBV4-3; CDR3nt: TGCGCCAGCAGCCGAGACAGGGTTTCTACTGAAGCTTTCTTT; CDR3aa: CASSRDRVSTEAFF
abundance: -; d_gene: TRBD1; j_gene: TRBJ2-2; v_gene: TRBV2; CDR3nt: TGTGCCAGCAGTGCCTGGACAGGGGCCTCCGGGGAGCTGTTTTTT; CDR3aa: CASSAWTGASGELFF
abundance: -; d_gene: -; j_gene: TRBJ2-7; v_gene: TRBV7-9; CDR3nt: TGTGCCAGCAGCTCCACGGACAGATACGAGCAGTACTTC; CDR3aa: CASSSTDRYEQYF
abundance: -; d_gene: -; j_gene: TRBJ2-1; v_gene: TRBV25-1; CDR3nt: TGTGCCAGCAGTCCGTGGGGGGCGAGCAGCTCCTACAATGAGCAGTTCTTC; CDR3aa: CASSPWGASSSYNEQFF
abundance: -; d_gene: -; j_gene: TRBJ1-1; v_gene: TRBV7-9; CDR3nt: TGTGCCAGCAGCGCCGCGGTTACTGAAGCTTTCTTT; CDR3aa: CASSAAVTEAFF
abundance: once; d_gene: -; j_gene: TRBJ1-1; v_gene: TRBV6-1; CDR3nt: TGTGCCAGCATTCTGACAGCCCTTCTCACTGAAGCTTTCTTT; CDR3aa: CASILTALLTEAFF
abundance: -; d_gene: TRBD1; j_gene: TRBJ1-4; v_gene: TRBV28; CDR3nt: TGTGCCAGCAGTTTTTATGGAGGGCAGGGGGATGAAAAACTGTTTTTT; CDR3aa: CASSFYGGQGDEKLFF
abundance: -; d_gene: TRBD1; j_gene: TRBJ2-1; v_gene: TRBV6-4; CDR3nt: TGTGCCAGCAGTGAACAGGGGTTCGCCTACAATGAGCAGTTCTTC; CDR3aa: CASSEQGFAYNEQFF
abundance: -; d_gene: -; j_gene: TRBJ2-3; v_gene: TRBV11-2; CDR3nt: TGTGCCAGCAGCCCTACCAGTTATAATACAGATACGCAGTATTTT; CDR3aa: CASSPTSYNTDTQYF
abundance: -; d_gene: TRBD2; j_gene: TRBJ2-3; v_gene: TRBV27; CDR3nt: TGTGCCAGCAGTTTCCTCGGACTAGCGGGATTGGGCACAGATACGCAGTATTTT; CDR3aa: CASSFLGLAGLGTDTQYF
abundance: -; d_gene: -; j_gene: TRBJ2-2; v_gene: TRBV7-9; CDR3nt: TGTGCCAGCAGCTTAAATCCAGGGGCAGGGACCGGGGAGCTGTTTTTT; CDR3aa: CASSLNPGAGTGELFF
abundance: -; d_gene: -; j_gene: TRBJ1-1; v_gene: TRBV7-9; CDR3nt: TGTGCCAGCAGCTTTGGACACCTGAACACTGAAGCTTTCTTT; CDR3aa: CASSFGHLNTEAFF
abundance: -; d_gene: -; j_gene: TRBJ2-2; v_gene: TRBV28; CDR3nt: TGTGCCAGCAGGATCCCTCTTAGGGGGGCCACCGGGGAGCTGTTTTTT; CDR3aa: CASRIPLRGATGELFF
abundance: -; d_gene: TRBD2; j_gene: TRBJ2-1; v_gene: TRBV14; CDR3nt: TGTGCCAGCAGCCGATACGGGACTAGCGGGGGACCCTACAATGAGCAGTTCTTC; CDR3aa: CASSRYGTSGGPYNEQFF
abundance: -; d_gene: -; j_gene: TRBJ2-2; v_gene: TRBV4-1; CDR3nt: TGCGCCAGCAGCCATGCCCTGGGTGCGAACACCGGGGAGCTGTTTTTT; CDR3aa: CASSHALGANTGELFF
abundance: -; d_gene: TRBD2; j_gene: TRBJ2-3; v_gene: TRBV5-1; CDR3nt: TGCGCCAGCAGCGGAGGACTAGCGGGGATCACAGATACGCAGTATTTT; CDR3aa: CASSGGLAGITDTQYF
abundance: -; d_gene: TRBD1; j_gene: TRBJ1-5; v_gene: TRBV7-6; CDR3nt: TGTGCCAGCAGCCCTACAGGGGGGCTTAATCAGCCCCAGCATTTT; CDR3aa: CASSPTGGLNQPQHF
abundance: -; d_gene: -; j_gene: TRBJ2-1; v_gene: TRBV14; CDR3nt: TGTGCCAGCAGCCAAGTGAGGAATGAGCAGTTCTTC; CDR3aa: CASSQVRNEQFF
abundance: -; d_gene: -; j_gene: TRBJ2-7; v_gene: TRBV9; CDR3nt: TGTGCCAGCAGCGCCAATGGAGGGACTGCCTACGAGCAGTACTTC; CDR3aa: CASSANGGTAYEQYF
abundance: once; d_gene: -; j_gene: TRBJ2-2; v_gene: TRBV9; CDR3nt: TGTGCCAGCAGCGTACGGGGGCCGAACACCGGGGAGCTGTTTTTT; CDR3aa: CASSVRGPNTGELFF
abundance: -; d_gene: -; j_gene: TRBJ2-3; v_gene: TRBV7-2; CDR3nt: TGTGCCAGCAGTAGGAACCTCTTCGCAGATACGCAGTATTTT; CDR3aa: CASSRNLFADTQYF
abundance: -; d_gene: -; j_gene: TRBJ1-1; v_gene: TRBV9; CDR3nt: TGTGCCAGCAGCTTGGGGGGATTAGGCACTGAAGCTTTCTTT; CDR3aa: CASSLGGLGTEAFF
abundance: -; d_gene: TRBD2; j_gene: TRBJ2-1; v_gene: TRBV27; CDR3nt: TGTGCCAGCAGTTTCTCACTAGCGAACATAGACAATGAGCAGTTCTTC; CDR3aa: CASSFSLANIDNEQFF
abundance: -; d_gene: -; j_gene: TRBJ2-1; v_gene: TRBV12-5; CDR3nt: TGTGCTAGTGGTTTCCAACTAACCCCCCATGAGCAGTTCTTC; CDR3aa: CASGFQLTPHEQFF
abundance: -; d_gene: TRBD1; j_gene: TRBJ2-5; v_gene: TRBV5-1; CDR3nt: TGCGCCAGCAGCACCGGACAGGGGGCAGAGACCCAGTACTTC; CDR3aa: CASSTGQGAETQYF
abundance: -; d_gene: -; j_gene: TRBJ2-7; v_gene: TRBV27; CDR3nt: TGTGCCAGCAGTTTAAATTCAGGGAACAACGAGCAGTACTTC; CDR3aa: CASSLNSGNNEQYF
abundance: -; d_gene: -; j_gene: TRBJ2-7; v_gene: TRBV28; CDR3nt: TGTGCCAGCAGTCCCAGGTCCTCAACCGCCGAGCAGTACTTC; CDR3aa: CASSPRSSTAEQYF
abundance: -; d_gene: TRBD2; j_gene: TRBJ2-1; v_gene: TRBV10-1; CDR3nt: TGCGCCAGCAGTGAGAGGCTAGCGGGAGTCGGTGAGCAGTTCTTC; CDR3aa: CASSERLAGVGEQFF
abundance: -; d_gene: TRBD1; j_gene: TRBJ2-7; v_gene: TRBV6-5; CDR3nt: TGTGCCAGCAGTTTTCCTGGACAGGGCTACGAGCAGTACTTC; CDR3aa: CASSFPGQGYEQYF
abundance: -; d_gene: -; j_gene: TRBJ2-3; v_gene: TRBV9; CDR3nt: TGTGCCAGCAGCCCCCGGTTAGGGATCGATCAGTATTTT; CDR3aa: CASSPRLGIDQYF
abundance: -; d_gene: -; j_gene: TRBJ1-1; v_gene: TRBV28; CDR3nt: TGTGCCAGCAGGTTAATGGGACGGCGAAACACTGAAGCTTTCTTT; CDR3aa: CASRLMGRRNTEAFF
abundance: -; d_gene: -; j_gene: TRBJ2-7; v_gene: TRBV7-2; CDR3nt: TGTGCCAGCAGCCCATATCTGGGGAGGTACGAGCAGTACTTC; CDR3aa: CASSPYLGRYEQYF